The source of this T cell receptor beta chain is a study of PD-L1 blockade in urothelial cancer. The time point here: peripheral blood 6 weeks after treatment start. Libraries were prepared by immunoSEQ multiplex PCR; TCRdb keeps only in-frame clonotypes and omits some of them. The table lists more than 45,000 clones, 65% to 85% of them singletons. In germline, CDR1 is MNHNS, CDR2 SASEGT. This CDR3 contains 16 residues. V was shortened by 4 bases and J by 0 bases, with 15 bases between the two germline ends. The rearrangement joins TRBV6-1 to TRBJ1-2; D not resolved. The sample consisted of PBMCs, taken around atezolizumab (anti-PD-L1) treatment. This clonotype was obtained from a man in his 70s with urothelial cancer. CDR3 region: CASSAPRGFANYGYTF. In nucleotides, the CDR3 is TGTGCCAGCAGTGCCCCTAGAGGGTTTGCTAACTATGGCTACACCTTC.